This T cell receptor (beta chain) was recovered during a study of Ad26.COV2.S vaccination and SARS-CoV-2 variants. On the study more broadly: It was the COV1001 Ad26.COV2.S trial arm that included the donor.

Treatment given: about 20 received Ad26.COV2.S at low or high dose, single or two shots; roughly five received placebo; per-sample allocation not given. The investigators took samples on day 63 after the first vaccine or placebo injection. The V end was cut by 8 bases, the J end by 3 bases, with 4 bases between. This CDR3 has 10 amino acids. Repertoires were generated with immunoSEQ multiplex PCR, while TCRdb's copy carries only in-frame clones and drops some. Of roughly 300,000 clones in the sample, 65% to 90% were seen once. This clonotype was sampled from a person between 18 and 59 years old who received the Ad26.COV2.S COVID-19 vaccine or a placebo. The V call is TRBV12-3 or TRBV12-4, the J call TRBJ1-1, with D hard to call. The sequencing used peripheral blood, collected in a trial of Ad26.COV2.S vaccine versus placebo. CDR3 coding DNA: TGTGCCAGCGGTGACACTGAAGCTTTCTTT. This encodes CASGDTEAFF.